This TCR beta chain was identified during a study of cytomegalovirus exposure and HLA in healthy donors. Study summary: Most donors, 81% of 398 genotyped, fell in the Caucasian-associated ancestry cluster.

The PCR had 60 Vbeta and 13 Jbeta primers. The table came from immunoSEQ multiplex PCR; TCRdb's copy has only in-frame clones and leaves some out. The sample lists around 220,000 clones, 75% to 80% occurring once. General observations from the study: A list of roughly 160 TCR beta chains associated with cytomegalovirus was given. Per a prior analysis, the majority of TCR beta V segments were productive roughly 90% or roughly 30% of the time.

In this sample, this clone turned up once. Its antigen is as yet unknown. The same CDR3 is also encoded by other DNA sequences in this sample. Trimming at V came to 5 bases and at J to 3 bases, leaving 4 bases not matched to a gene. The CDR3 is 14 residues long. Germline CDR1 is MDHEN and CDR2 is SYDVKM. The rearrangement links TRBV28 to TRBJ2-7, with TRBD1 matching 10 bases. Source material: PBMCs. The source is a man between 18 and 35 years old in good health and CMV-seronegative. CDR3 in amino acids: CASSSGTGDYEQYF. CDR3 sequence (DNA): TGTGCCAGCAGTAGCGGGACAGGGGACTACGAGCAGTACTTC. The whole variable domain, filled in from reference TRBV28 and TRBJ2-7, reads DVKVTQSSRYLVKRTGEKVFLECVQDMDHENMFWYRQDPGLGLRLIYFSYDVKMKEKGDIPEGYSVSREKKERFSLILESASTNQTSMYLCASSSGTGDYEQYFGPGTRLTVT.